One and the same sample provided the 10 T cell receptor beta chains below, sequenced in a study of beta chain features in type 1 diabetes. What was sequenced were expressed TCRB transcripts, since all of the isolated RNA had been reverse transcribed. TCRdb's copy holds only in-frame clones and misses some; the assay was immunoSEQ multiplex PCR. The sample contains roughly 290,000 clones, 8% of which appear only once. Sequences were obtained from central memory CD4+ T cells from blood. Every receptor here comes from a woman aged 18-30 years in good health.

This clone has only a few counts. The V gene is TRBV23-1, the J gene TRBJ1-2; the match to TRBD1 covers 8 bases. TRBV23-1 belongs to the ORF category, with a function that is uncertain. V was pared by 0 bases and J by 7 bases, with 7 bases of the junction left unmatched. This CDR3 contains 15 residues. CDR3: CASSQSRTGFSGYTF. The CDR3 region has the DNA TGCGCCAGCAGTCAATCGAGGACAGGGTTTTCTGGCTACACCTTC.

This clone was seen more than once but under ten times. V gene TRBV6-6 combines with J gene TRBJ2-5; 7 nucleotides line up with TRBD1. The J segment lost 5 bases and the V segment lost 6 bases, leaving 6 bases of the junction unmatched. Looked up from germline, CDR1 is MNHNY and CDR2 is SVGAGI (reference sequence). CDR3 length: 13 amino acids. The CDR3 is CASSPTGWETQYF. The DNA of the CDR3 is TGTGCCAGCAGCCCGACAGGGTGGGAGACCCAGTACTTC.

This clone was counted a few times. V is TRBV27 and J is TRBJ1-5; D call uncertain. The V end was cut by 3 bases, the J end by 4 bases, with 10 bases between. Germline V lookup: CDR1 MNHEY, CDR2 SMNVEV (reference sequence). The CDR3 is made up of 14 amino acids. CDR3 sequence reads: CASSFTGRNQPQHF. CDR3 nucleotides: TGTGCCAGCAGTTTTACGGGCAGGAATCAGCCCCAGCATTTT.

This clone was recorded a few times. The rearrangement links TRBV5-1 to TRBJ2-7; possibly TRBD1 or TRBD2 for D (5 bases each). In germline, CDR1 is SGHRS, CDR2 YFSETQ. This CDR3 is 15 amino acids long. Deletions cut 4 bases from V and 2 bases from J, with 16 bases between. CDR3: CASSEQAGLAYEQYF. CDR3 in DNA: TGCGCCAGCAGCGAACAGGCGGGCCTCGCCTACGAGCAGTACTTC.

V gene TRBV7-3 combines with J gene TRBJ1-4, with TRBD1 identical over 8 bases. Germline V gene sequence: CDR1 SGHTA, CDR2 FQGTGA. The trim removed 3 bases at V and 6 bases at J, leaving 3 bases unmatched. This CDR3 is built from 14 residues. CDR3 amino acids: CASSLGTGDEKLFF. The CDR3, as DNA: TGTGCCAGCAGCTTGGGGACAGGTGATGAAAAACTGTTTTTT.

Many counts were recorded for this clone. The chain has TRBV27 and TRBJ1-5; TRBD1 might be the D (5 bases). V was clipped by 11 bases and J by 1 base, with 12 bases between them. The CDR3 covers 13 residues. Germline loops: CDR1 MNHEY, CDR2 SMNVEV (reference sequence). CDR3 loop: CAAGPGSNQPQHF. CDR3 nucleotide sequence: TGTGCCGCGGGTCCAGGGAGCAATCAGCCCCAGCATTTT.

This clone turned up a few times. This chain connects TRBV9 to TRBJ2-3; TRBD2 matches at 8 bases. Germline CDR1 is SGDLS and CDR2 is YYNGEE. This CDR3 is built from 15 residues. V lost 0 bases, J lost 1 base, and 1 base stayed unmatched. CDR3 region: CASSVVGGGTDTQYF. CDR3 DNA sequence: TGTGCCAGCAGCGTAGTCGGGGGGGGCACAGATACGCAGTATTTT.

The V gene is TRBV6-1, the J gene TRBJ2-3; maybe TRBD2 (6 bases). CDR3 length equals 14 residues. Trimming removed 8 bases at V and 0 bases at J, with 12 bases between. In germline, CDR1 is MNHNS, CDR2 SASEGT. The CDR3 region is CASRVGLSTDTQYF. The CDR3 nucleotides are TGTGCCAGCCGGGTGGGACTTAGCACAGATACGCAGTATTTT.

This clone was picked up a small number of times. J is TRBJ1-6 and V is TRBV7-9; 9 bases fit TRBD1. The CDR3 extends over 13 amino acids. CDR1 is SEHNR and CDR2 is FQNEAQ in the germline V gene (reference sequence). CDR3 sequence: CATGGDRVSPLHF. The CDR3 bases are TGTGCAACCGGCGGGGACAGGGTGTCACCCCTCCACTTT.

This clone was seen a few times. The CDR3 protein is CASSEREGRVEQYF. In DNA, the CDR3 is TGTGCCAGCTCCGAGCGGGAGGGACGTGTCGAGCAGTACTTC. The chain employs TRBV18 and TRBJ2-7, with 10 bases aligning to TRBD2. CDR1 and CDR2 from the germline V gene are KGHSH and LQKENI. The J segment lost 6 bases and the V segment lost 6 bases, leaving 8 bases of the junction unmatched. The CDR3 contains 14 residues. Filled out from reference TRBV18 and TRBJ2-7, the complete variable domain reads NAGVMQNPRHLVRRRGQEARLRCSPMKGHSHVYWYRQLPEEGLKFMVYLQKENIIDESGMPKERFSAEFPKEGPSILRIQQVVRGDSAAYFCASSEREGRVEQYFGPGTRLTVT.